Presented here are 19 T cell receptor beta chains from one specimen sequenced in a study of blood T cell repertoires in COVID-19. Measured with immunoSEQ multiplex PCR; TCRdb has only the in-frame clones, and not every one. The sample lists about 250,000 clones; about 86% were seen once. The sample comprised peripheral blood. The receptors here all came from an elderly man with acute or convalescent COVID-19.

The chain has TRBV19 and TRBJ2-2; TRBD2 matches at 10 bases. V lost 7 bases to trimming and J lost 0 bases; unmatched junction nucleotides: 2. Germline V gives CDR1 LNHDA, CDR2 SQIVND (reference sequence). The length of the CDR3 is 15 residues. The CDR3 DNA reads TGTGCCAGTACCGGGACTAGCGCGAACACCGGGGAGCTGTTTTTT. Residues: CASTGTSANTGELFF.

The J gene is TRBJ1-2, the V gene TRBV6-5; D remains ambiguous. CDR3 size: 14 residues. Germline CDR1 and CDR2: MNHEY and SVGAGI. V was clipped by 7 bases and J by 0 bases, with 12 bases between them. The CDR3 coding sequence is TGTGCCAGCATAACCGGTAGTACTAACTATGGCTACACCTTC. Amino acids: CASITGSTNYGYTF.

The J gene is TRBJ1-1, the V gene TRBV5-1, with 8 positions matching TRBD1. V trimming: 4 bases; J trimming: 6 bases; junction bases outside the gene matches: 8. CDR1 SGHRS and CDR2 YFSETQ come from the germline V gene. The CDR3 length is 14 residues. Here the CDR3 reads CASSAGQGGAEAFF. For the CDR3, the DNA is TGCGCCAGCAGCGCCGGACAGGGAGGGGCTGAAGCTTTCTTT.

This clone was counted a single time. The V call is TRBV12-5, the J call TRBJ2-1, with 7 bases lining up with TRBD2. Germline V lookup: CDR1 LGHNT, CDR2 FRNRAP. V was pared by 2 bases and J by 13 bases, with 20 bases of the junction left unmatched. The CDR3 consists of 17 residues. DNA for the CDR3: TGTGCTAGTGGTTTGAATCTGGCCGGGAGGTTTCCGGGACGTCAGTTCTTC. Protein sequence: CASGLNLAGRFPGRQFF.

This clone has only a few counts. The chain employs TRBV5-8 and TRBJ2-4; 12 nucleotides align to TRBD1. V gave up 4 bases and J gave up 8 bases; unmatched junction bases: 13. The CDR3 has 17 residues. CDR1 is SGHTS, CDR2 YDEGEE, per germline. The CDR3 region is CASSHKGQGAWYDIQYF. DNA for the CDR3: TGTGCCAGCAGCCATAAGGGACAGGGGGCTTGGTATGACATTCAGTACTTC. Supplemented by reference TRBV5-8 and TRBJ2-4, the full variable domain reads EAGVTQSPTHLIKTRGQQATLRCSPISGHTSVYWYQQALGLGLQFLLWYDEGEERNRGNFPPRFSGRQFPNYSSELNVNALELEDSALYLCASSHKGQGAWYDIQYFGAGTRLSVL.

This clone showed up just once. The rearrangement uses TRBV24-1 and TRBJ2-1; no definite D call. Germline CDR1 and CDR2: KGHDR and SFDVKD. Between the trimmed V and J ends, which lost 9 bases and 3 bases, there was a span of 11 bases. The CDR3 sequence is 13 residues long. The CDR3 sequence: CATLMPNYNEQFF. CDR3 sequence (DNA): TGTGCCACCCTAATGCCCAACTACAATGAGCAGTTCTTC.

The CDR3 protein is CASGQPNQPQHF. CDR3 DNA: TGTGCCAGTGGACAGCCTAATCAGCCCCAGCATTTT. The J gene is TRBJ1-5, the V gene TRBV6-6; tentatively, D is TRBD1 (6 bases). The length of the CDR3 is 12 residues. Germline CDR1 MNHNY, CDR2 SVGAGI (reference sequence). The V and J ends lost 9 bases and 4 bases respectively, with 10 bases between them.

This chain uses TRBV21-1 with TRBJ2-5; TRBD1, the table's D call, lacks a check against the DNA. TRBV21-1 is a known pseudogene. The CDR3 is 17 amino acids. The CDR3 nucleotides read TGTGCCAGCAGCAAAGTGCGGGGGACAGGGATCCAAGAGACCCAGTACTTC. This gives the protein CASSKVRGTGIQETQYF.

V and J are TRBV3-1 (or the pseudogene TRBV3-2) and TRBJ2-7, with 8 bases lining up with TRBD2. With 3 bases clipped from V and 0 bases from J, the junction kept 10 bases outside the gene matches. The CDR3 is 17 residues long. The V gene's germline CDR1 is LGHDT and CDR2 YNNKEL (reference sequence). In DNA, the CDR3 is TGTGCCAGCAGCCACTGGGGGGCGGGAGGAACCTCCTACGAGCAGTACTTC. Translation gives CASSHWGAGGTSYEQYF.

This rearrangement joins TRBV10-3 to TRBJ2-1; 10 bases align to TRBD1. Germline V gives CDR1 ENHRY, CDR2 SYGVKD. The J segment lost 6 bases and the V segment lost 7 bases, leaving 6 bases of the junction unmatched. CDR3 length: 14 amino acids. The CDR3 sequence: CAIMGGQGPNEQFF. The DNA of the CDR3 is TGTGCCATCATGGGGGGACAGGGGCCCAATGAGCAGTTCTTC.

The chain employs TRBV10-3 and TRBJ1-6, with D possibly matching TRBD1 (6 bases). There are 16 residues in the CDR3. V was cut by 3 bases and J by 9 bases, with 18 bases left in between. Per the germline V gene, CDR1 is ENHRY and CDR2 is SYGVKD. The CDR3 region is CAISETLKRQASPLHF. For the CDR3, the DNA is TGTGCCATCAGTGAAACACTAAAAAGACAGGCTTCACCCCTCCACTTT.

This sequence joins TRBV28 and TRBJ1-4; tentatively, D is TRBD1 (6 bases). The CDR3 sequence is 17 residues long. The germline V and J ends were trimmed by 2 bases and 5 bases, with 18 bases remaining between them. Germline CDR1 MDHEN, CDR2 SYDVKM. CDR3 bases: TGTGCCAGCAGTTTAGGCGGGGGGCGAATCCTCAATGAAAAACTGTTTTTT. Amino acids: CASSLGGGRILNEKLFF. The whole variable domain, filled in from reference TRBV28 and TRBJ1-4, reads DVKVTQSSRYLVKRTGEKVFLECVQDMDHENMFWYRQDPGLGLRLIYFSYDVKMKEKGDIPEGYSVSREKKERFSLILESASTNQTSMYLCASSLGGGRILNEKLFFGSGTQLSVL.

Only one count was recorded for this clone. V and J are TRBV28 and TRBJ1-4; possibly TRBD1 for D (5 bases). V dropped 6 bases and J dropped 8 bases, with 16 bases sitting between them. The length of the CDR3 is 14 residues. Per the germline V gene, CDR1 is MDHEN and CDR2 is SYDVKM. The CDR3 region is CASRLVGLGEKLFF. For the CDR3, the DNA is TGTGCCAGCAGGCTTGTGGGGCTAGGGGAAAAACTGTTTTTT.

The V call is TRBV19, the J call TRBJ2-1, with D possibly matching TRBD2 (5 bases). This CDR3 contains 13 residues. The V gene lost 5 bases and the J gene lost 9 bases, with 14 bases spanning the gap. Germline V gives CDR1 LNHDA, CDR2 SQIVND (reference sequence). Here the CDR3 reads CASSSQFRGEQFF. For the CDR3, the DNA is TGTGCCAGTAGTTCTCAGTTCCGGGGTGAGCAGTTCTTC. The entire variable domain, with the rest obtained from reference TRBV19 and TRBJ2-1, is as follows: DGGITQSPKYLFRKEGQNVTLSCEQNLNHDAMYWYRQDPGQGLRLIYYSQIVNDFQKGDIAEGYSVSREKKESFPLTVTSAQKNPTAFYLCASSSQFRGEQFFGPGTRLTVL.

The chain recombines TRBV3-1 (or the pseudogene TRBV3-2) with TRBJ2-7; 8 bases match TRBD1. V trimming: 0 bases; J trimming: 7 bases; junction bases outside the gene matches: 5. The V gene's germline CDR1 is LGHDT and CDR2 YNNKEL (reference sequence). CDR3 length: 14 amino acids. Here the CDR3 reads CASSQDYRGREQYF. The CDR3 coding sequence is TGTGCCAGCAGCCAAGATTACAGGGGGAGGGAGCAGTACTTC.

The chain uses TRBV27 and TRBJ1-5; 12 bases fit TRBD1. V lost 7 bases, J lost 6 bases, and 13 bases stayed unmatched. Germline lookup yields CDR1 MNHEY and CDR2 SMNVEV (reference sequence). CDR3 length: 17 residues. The CDR3, as DNA: TGTGCCAGCAATCGAGCCGGGACAGGGGGCGCCGTTCAGCCCCAGCATTTT. It translates to CASNRAGTGGAVQPQHF.

This clone was recorded once. V is TRBV28 and J is TRBJ1-1; 8 bases fit TRBD1. CDR1 MDHEN and CDR2 SYDVKM come from the germline V gene. The CDR3 runs to 15 residues. Unmatched junction bases numbered 5, after V lost 1 base and J lost 4 bases. The CDR3 DNA is TGTGCCAGCAGTTTATTGACAGGGGAGATCACTGAAGCTTTCTTT. Translating gives CASSLLTGEITEAFF.

The chain combines TRBV24-1 with TRBJ1-1; 10 positions agree with TRBD1. The CDR3 is made up of 15 amino acids. Losses at the gene ends were 7 bases for V and 5 bases for J; bases not matched to a gene: 9. The V gene's germline CDR1 is KGHDR and CDR2 SFDVKD. CDR3 loop: CATSARDRGRTEAFF. The DNA for the CDR3 is TGTGCCACCAGCGCCCGGGACAGGGGACGGACTGAAGCTTTCTTT.

The CDR3 sequence is CASMGATDTQYF. In nucleotides, the CDR3 is TGTGCCAGCATGGGGGCCACAGATACGCAGTATTTT. The chain couples TRBV6-5 to TRBJ2-3; D perhaps matches TRBD1 (6 bases). Trimming took off 7 bases at V and 2 bases at J, with 7 bases between the two ends. Germline CDR1 and CDR2: MNHEY and SVGAGI. The CDR3 runs 12 residues.